One T cell receptor (beta chain) is described in this entry. TCRdb's table, derived via immunoSEQ multiplex PCR, lists solely in-frame clones and lacks some. The top ten clones hold about an eighth of a sample with 450,000 to 500,000 clones, over 75% of them seen once. The sample originates from a study of shared clonotypes between healthy human individuals. As for the study in general: The donors, two women and a few men, were aged 18 to 49.

Germline values: CDR1 MNHNY, CDR2 SVGAGI (reference sequence). The CDR3 runs to 14 residues. The V gene lost 7 bases and the J gene lost 5 bases, with 14 bases spanning the gap. The clonotype originates from a woman between 40 and 50 years old in good health. Some clones in this sample may be carry-over from other donors' samples. Sequencing was carried out using PBMCs. The V and J genes are TRBV6-6 and TRBJ1-4; D not certain. CDR3 amino acids: CASKSGRLNEKLFF. Here the CDR3 DNA reads TGTGCCAGCAAGTCCGGACGGCTCAATGAAAAACTGTTTTTT.